These 3 T cell receptor beta chains came from one sample sequenced in a study of blood T cells in healthy people across ages. Primers used in a second PCR of roughly 7 to 11 cycles were a sample-barcoded 5' primer and a J-beta primer mix. One entry per CDR3 protein results from TCRdb running MiXCR on the 5' RACE reads. The table has some 1,000,000 distinct CDR3 sequences, approximately 25% seen once. This sample was shared with a second study, whose subject was T cells of mothers and their children.

The sample was blood. These receptors all come from a girl aged 2-10 years in good health.

This clonotype was observed a few times. The chain couples TRBV7-9 to TRBJ2-2; 10 bases map to TRBD1. This CDR3 is 16 amino acids long. After removal of 5 bases from V and 3 bases from J, the junction contained 6 bases not matched to a gene. Germline V lookup: CDR1 SEHNR, CDR2 FQNEAQ (reference sequence). The CDR3 DNA is TGTGCCAGCAGCGAGACAGGGGGCCAGTACACCGGGGAGCTGTTTTTT. It translates to CASSETGGQYTGELFF.

The sample holds a few counts of this clonotype. The genes are TRBV20-1 and TRBJ1-2; D is possibly TRBD1 (5 bases). The CDR3 extends over 16 amino acids. The ends were cut back, 5 bases at V and 3 bases at J, with 22 bases in the middle. Germline values: CDR1 DFQATT, CDR2 SNEGSKA (reference sequence). The CDR3 here is CSAPGGAGNNYYGYTF. The DNA for the CDR3 is TGCAGTGCTCCGGGTGGGGCGGGGAATAATTACTATGGCTACACCTTC.

This clonotype was counted a few times. This sequence joins TRBV4-3 and TRBJ1-4, with a tentative D call TRBD1 (6 bases). The length of the CDR3 is 16 residues. Germline loops: CDR1 LGHNA, CDR2 YSLEER. With 1 base removed from V and 6 bases from J, the gap between germline ends came to 15 bases. The CDR3 DNA follows: TGCGCCAGCAGCCAAGGAAGGGGGAGATTTGATGAAAAACTGTTTTTT. Translated, it gives CASSQGRGRFDEKLFF.